One sample yielded the 9 T cell receptor beta chains listed below, sequenced in a study of T cells in Graves' hyperthyroidism and ophthalmopathy. The TCR beta CDR3 regions underwent amplification using RNA transcripts as the source. First-round RT-PCR with HTBI primers amplified the TCR CDR3 region. TCRdb reprocessed the multiplex PCR reads with MiXCR, giving one entry per CDR3 protein. The data contain about 770,000 distinct CDR3 sequences, about 19% of them singletons. Sequenced: blood. The receptors derive from a woman between 45 and 60 years old with Graves' hyperthyroidism that later progressed to Graves' ophthalmopathy.

J is TRBJ2-5 and V is TRBV7-2, with 9 bases fitting TRBD2. The V segment lost 5 bases and the J segment 3 bases; nucleotides outside the gene matches: 13. The CDR3 is made up of 17 amino acids. Germline V gene sequence: CDR1 SGHTA, CDR2 FQGNSA. The CDR3 DNA reads TGTGCCAGCAGCCGACTCAGGGGACTAGCTATTGAAGAGACCCAGTACTTC. Translated, it gives CASSRLRGLAIEETQYF.

This clonotype was recorded many times. This chain links TRBV7-9 with TRBJ2-3; D not resolved. Between the trimmed V and J ends, which lost 2 bases and 2 bases, there was a span of 2 bases. The germline V gene has CDR1 SEHNR and CDR2 FQNEAQ (reference sequence). The CDR3 length is 12 residues. CDR3 sequence (DNA): TGTGCCAGCAGCTTACCCACAGATACGCAGTATTTT. Its protein product is CASSLPTDTQYF.

This clonotype was counted between two and nine times. The V gene is TRBV12-3 or TRBV12-4, the J gene TRBJ1-2; the D gene is possibly TRBD1 (5 bases). V lost 7 bases and J lost 7, with 22 bases in between. The CDR3 is 15 amino acids. CDR3 sequence reads: CASTSSRDLIPGYTF. Written as DNA, the CDR3 is TGTGCCAGCACCTCTAGTCGGGACTTAATCCCTGGCTACACCTTC.

The chain recombines TRBV7-9 with TRBJ1-4, with D uncertain. The germline CDR1 and CDR2 sequences are SEHNR and FQNEAQ (reference sequence). The CDR3 contains 14 residues. Trimming removed 7 bases from V and 6 bases from J, with 15 bases in between. CDR3 in DNA: TGTGCCAGCAAGGCGCCAGGCGATGATGAAAAACTGTTTTTT. Translation: CASKAPGDDEKLFF.

This clonotype has just a few counts. The genes are TRBV3-1 and TRBJ2-2; unclear D gene. CDR3 size: 15 residues. The germline gives CDR1 LGHDT, CDR2 YNNKEL (reference sequence). The V end lost 3 bases, the J end lost 4 bases, and 12 bases lay between the germline ends. In DNA, the CDR3 is TGTGCCAGCAGCCAGGGGTTGATCGGCACCGGGGAGCTGTTTTTT. Translated, it gives CASSQGLIGTGELFF.

This clonotype was recorded many times. The genes are TRBV11-2 and TRBJ1-1, with D possibly matching TRBD1 (5 bases). Trimming removed 5 bases at V and 1 base at J, with 17 bases between. The germline V gene has CDR1 SGHAT and CDR2 FQNNGV. The length of the CDR3 is 16 residues. This CDR3 is CASSTQGGRSNTEAFF. The CDR3 DNA reads as TGTGCCAGCAGCACCCAGGGAGGGAGATCGAACACTGAAGCTTTCTTT.

To note about this clonotype: A much larger clone lies a single base off, so this may be a read error. V usage is TRBV12-3 or TRBV12-4 and J usage is TRBJ1-5; D is possibly TRBD1 (6 bases). The CDR3 consists of 15 residues. The CDR3 sequence is CASSKTGNSSQPQHF. CDR3 DNA: TGTGCCAGCAGTAAAACAGGGAATAGCAGTCAGCCCCAGCATTTT.

This chain links TRBV27 with TRBJ1-2; D is uncertain. V lost 5 bases and J 8 bases, leaving 15 bases between the germline ends. Germline loops: CDR1 MNHEY, CDR2 SMNVEV (reference sequence). This CDR3 has 13 residues. CDR3 in amino acids: CASSGSDLRGYTF. The CDR3 DNA follows: TGTGCCAGCAGTGGGTCTGACCTAAGAGGCTACACCTTC.

V is TRBV7-3 and J is TRBJ1-1; the D gene is possibly TRBD1 (6 bases). Germline V gene sequence: CDR1 SGHTA, CDR2 FQGTGA. Deletions cut 4 bases from V and 10 bases from J, with 22 bases between. This CDR3 spans 15 amino acids. CDR3 nucleotide sequence: TGTGCCAGCAGCTCCATTGCGGGGGCAGTGGAGCCAGCTTTCTTT. Amino acid sequence: CASSSIAGAVEPAFF. The full variable domain, rest sourced from reference TRBV7-3 and TRBJ1-1, is GAGVSQTPSNKVTEKGKYVELRCDPISGHTALYWYRQSLGQGPEFLIYFQGTGAADDSGLPNDRFFAVRPEGSVSTLKIQRTERGDSAVYLCASSSIAGAVEPAFFGQGTRLTVV.